What follows are 5 T cell receptor beta chains derived from one specimen sequenced in a study of OX40 agonist ivuxolimab in advanced cancers. Library generation was performed with the immunoSEQ multiplex PCR assay. In TCRdb, the immuneACCESS table is reduced to in-frame sequences with V and J assigned. These tables do not hold every clone; where another copy was compared, an unresolved V gene accounts for under half, and the others remain unexplained. The sample yields fewer than 75,000 clones; over 70% were counted once. The top ten clones comprise around 4% of the sample. The sequences come from CD4+ or CD8+ T cells sorted from blood, collected in a trial of the OX40 agonist ivuxolimab. The origin of the receptors is an adult with an advanced solid tumor such as melanoma, head and neck, liver or kidney cancer.

The chain links TRBV27 to TRBJ2-2; D is unclear. The CDR3 length is 16 residues. The V end was cut by 8 bases, the J end by 4 bases, with 20 bases between. Per the germline V gene, CDR1 is MNHEY and CDR2 is SMNVEV (reference sequence). The CDR3 region is CASQASETLTTGELFF. In nucleotides, the CDR3 is TGTGCCAGCCAGGCGTCCGAGACGTTAACCACCGGGGAGCTGTTTTTT.

The chain joins TRBV6-6 to TRBJ2-7, with D maybe TRBD2 (7 bases). The CDR3 is 14 residues long. Germline loops: CDR1 MNHNY, CDR2 SVGAGI (reference sequence). Trimming removed 4 bases at V and 6 bases at J, with 16 bases between. Written as DNA, the CDR3 is TGTGCCAGCAGTTCTCGGGGTAGGGGGGGCGAGCAGTACTTC. Its translation: CASSSRGRGGEQYF.

This clone was detected only once. This chain links TRBV2 with TRBJ2-3; D is possibly TRBD1 (5 bases). The V and J ends lost 5 bases and 2 bases respectively, with 11 bases between them. Germline CDR1 reads SNHLY; CDR2 reads FYNNEI. The CDR3 has 14 residues. The CDR3 sequence is CASSRAGSTDTQYF. CDR3 sequence (DNA): TGTGCCAGCAGTCGAGCAGGGTCCACAGATACGCAGTATTTT.

The CDR3 loop is CASRPSGVSGNTIYF. The CDR3 nucleotides are TGCGCCAGCCGTCCTTCGGGGGTCTCTGGAAACACCATATATTTT. The chain carries TRBV5-1 and TRBJ1-3; D might be TRBD1 (5 bases). Germline values: CDR1 SGHRS, CDR2 YFSETQ. V shed 7 bases and J shed 0 bases, with 14 bases lying between them. The CDR3 consists of 15 residues.

The chain carries TRBV27 and TRBJ2-5; D gene ambiguous. This CDR3 has 14 residues. Trimming pared 3 bases from V and 4 bases from J, leaving 12 bases between. Germline-derived CDR1 and CDR2 are MNHEY and SMNVEV (reference sequence). The CDR3 coding sequence is TGTGCCAGCAGTTTGGCTAGTCGGCTAGAGACCCAGTACTTC. Amino acid sequence: CASSLASRLETQYF.